Presented here are 5 T cell receptor beta chains from one specimen sequenced in a study of T cell responses to AZD1222 COVID-19 vaccine. The table came from immunoSEQ multiplex PCR; TCRdb's copy has only in-frame clones and leaves some out. The sample lists fewer than 200,000 clones, around 88% occurring once. The sequences come from peripheral blood, collected on day 0 of AZD1222 vaccination. Receptors were obtained from an adult in good health.

This clone was counted a single time. V gene TRBV12-5 combines with J gene TRBJ2-3; D uncertain. The CDR3 spans 13 residues. V was pared by 3 bases and J by 2 bases, with 6 bases between. In germline, CDR1 is LGHNT, CDR2 FRNRAP. CDR3 residues: CASGLPITDTQYF. CDR3 DNA sequence: TGTGCTAGTGGTTTACCAATCACAGATACGCAGTATTTT.

J is TRBJ2-1 and V is TRBV11-3; TRBD1 agrees at 7 bases. CDR1 SGHNT and CDR2 YENEEA come from the germline V gene. This CDR3 is built from 15 residues. Trimming at V came to 0 bases and at J to 2 bases, leaving 1 base not matched to a gene. CDR3 region: CASSLDRGTYNEQFF. CDR3 bases: TGTGCCAGCAGCTTAGACAGGGGGACCTACAATGAGCAGTTCTTC.

The chain carries TRBV3-1 (or the pseudogene TRBV3-2) and TRBJ2-3; the D gene could be TRBD1 or TRBD2 (6 bases each). Germline assignment: CDR1 LGHDT and CDR2 YNNKEL (reference sequence). Trimming stripped 4 bases from V and 4 bases from J, with 18 bases between. The CDR3 covers 16 residues. This CDR3 is CASSLFGGQRSDTQYF. CDR3 nucleotide sequence: TGTGCCAGCAGCCTATTTGGGGGGCAGCGGTCAGATACGCAGTATTTT.

The genes are TRBV13 and TRBJ2-3; 7 positions agree with TRBD1. Germline lookup yields CDR1 PRHDT and CDR2 FYEKMQ (reference sequence). CDR3 length equals 14 residues. V dropped 3 bases and J dropped 6; count of bases not matched to a gene: 6. CDR3 sequence reads: CASSLGQSMDTQYF. The CDR3 DNA follows: TGTGCCAGCAGCTTGGGACAGTCCATGGATACGCAGTATTTT.

The chain is built from TRBV28 and TRBJ2-3, with 9 bases lining up with TRBD2. J lost 5 bases, V lost 6 bases, and 15 bases had no gene match. CDR1 MDHEN and CDR2 SYDVKM come from the germline V gene. The CDR3 is 17 amino acids. CDR3 loop: CASSPRTRAGGRDTQYF. CDR3 DNA: TGTGCCAGCAGCCCGCGTACGAGGGCGGGGGGGAGAGATACGCAGTATTTT.